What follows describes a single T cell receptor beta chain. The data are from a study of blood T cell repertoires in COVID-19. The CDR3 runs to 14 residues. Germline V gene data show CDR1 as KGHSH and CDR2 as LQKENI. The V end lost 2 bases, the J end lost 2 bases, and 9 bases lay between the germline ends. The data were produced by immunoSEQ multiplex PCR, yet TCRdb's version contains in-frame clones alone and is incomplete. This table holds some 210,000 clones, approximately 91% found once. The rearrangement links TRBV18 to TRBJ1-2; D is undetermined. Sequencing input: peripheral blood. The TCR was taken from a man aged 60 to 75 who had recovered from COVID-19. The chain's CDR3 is CASSPSAANYGYTF. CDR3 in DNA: TGTGCCAGCTCACCAAGCGCTGCGAACTATGGCTACACCTTC.